This passage covers 20 T cell receptor beta chains from one sample sequenced in a study of T cell changes during pregnancy in multiple sclerosis. Assay: immunoSEQ multiplex PCR; the TCRdb copy retains only in-frame clones and omits some. The sample carries 35,000 to 50,000 clones, around 90% recorded once. The specimen was CD4+ T cells from peripheral blood mononuclear cells, collected in the second trimester of pregnancy. The receptors were gathered from a female donor with multiple sclerosis, enrolled in a pregnancy study.

This clone turned up a few times. The rearrangement joins TRBV5-1 to TRBJ2-5; 9 nucleotides match TRBD2. Germline V lookup: CDR1 SGHRS, CDR2 YFSETQ. Losses at the gene ends were 2 bases for V and 3 bases for J; bases not matched to a gene: 2. The CDR3 covers 14 residues. The CDR3 region has the DNA TGCGCCAGCAGCTTTGCTAGCGGGGAAGAGACCCAGTACTTC. Translating it yields CASSFASGEETQYF.

This chain connects TRBV7-9 to TRBJ2-7, with 12 positions matching TRBD1. Germline V gene sequence: CDR1 SEHNR, CDR2 FQNEAQ (reference sequence). This CDR3 spans 15 amino acids. The V and J ends lost 5 bases and 6 bases, in that order; junction bases with no gene match: 8. The CDR3 bases are TGTGCCAGCAGCCACAGGGGACAGGGGGCAAGCGAGCAGTACTTC. This translates into CASSHRGQGASEQYF.

V gene TRBV11-3 combines with J gene TRBJ2-3; D is uncertain. With 3 bases removed from V and 5 bases from J, the gap between germline ends came to 9 bases. There are 13 residues in the CDR3. From germline, CDR1 is SGHNT and CDR2 YENEEA. As DNA, the CDR3 is TGTGCCAGCAGCTTGGAGCTAGGAGATACGCAGTATTTT. Protein sequence: CASSLELGDTQYF.

V gene TRBV19 combines with J gene TRBJ2-7; D perhaps matches TRBD1 (5 bases). CDR1 is LNHDA and CDR2 is SQIVND in the germline V gene (reference sequence). The CDR3 is 18 residues long. V was shortened by 1 base and J by 0 bases, with 19 bases between the two germline ends. CDR3 DNA: TGTGCCAGTAGTATAGGGCCCCCATTTGGGGCAAACTCCTACGAGCAGTACTTC. Its translation: CASSIGPPFGANSYEQYF.

This chain joins TRBV2 and TRBJ1-4, with 8 bases matching TRBD1. V was pared by 5 bases and J by 12 bases, with 11 bases of the junction left unmatched. The CDR3 covers 14 residues. Germline CDR1 SNHLY, CDR2 FYNNEI. The CDR3 bases are TGTGCCAGCAGTCCAAGGACAGGGTCGGGGGAACTGTTTTTT. This codes for CASSPRTGSGELFF.

The chain couples TRBV19 to TRBJ2-1; D is uncertain. CDR1 LNHDA and CDR2 SQIVND come from the germline V gene (reference sequence). This CDR3 has 14 residues. Between the trimmed V and J ends, which lost 3 bases and 4 bases, there was a span of 10 bases. The CDR3 loop is CASSIRSPYNEQFF. CDR3 nucleotide sequence: TGTGCCAGTAGTATCCGGTCACCATACAATGAGCAGTTCTTC.

The sample holds one count of this clone. This chain links TRBV6-6 with TRBJ2-1; TRBD2 might be the D (5 bases). This CDR3 is built from 15 residues. V shed 4 bases and J shed 5 bases, with 15 bases lying between them. The germline gives CDR1 MNHNY, CDR2 SVGAGI (reference sequence). CDR3 region: CASSSRGSINNEQFF. Written as DNA, the CDR3 is TGTGCCAGCAGTTCAAGAGGGAGTATCAACAATGAGCAGTTCTTC.

The V and J genes are TRBV7-2 and TRBJ2-5, with TRBD1 as a possible D gene (5 bases). Trimming removed 1 base at V and 2 bases at J, with 11 bases between. The CDR3 extends over 15 amino acids. The germline gives CDR1 SGHTA, CDR2 FQGNSA. The CDR3 sequence: CASSLDQGGQETQYF. The CDR3 DNA follows: TGTGCCAGCAGCTTAGATCAGGGTGGACAAGAGACCCAGTACTTC.

J is TRBJ2-3 and V is TRBV30; 14 positions agree with TRBD2. Trimming at V came to 0 bases and at J to 3 bases, leaving 5 bases not matched to a gene. The CDR3 sequence is 17 residues long. The germline gives CDR1 GTSNPN, CDR2 SVGIG (reference sequence). CDR3 nucleotides: TGTGCCTGGAGTGTATCTTGGACTAGCGGGAGGACAGATACGCAGTATTTT. Translating gives CAWSVSWTSGRTDTQYF.

The chain is built from TRBV9 and TRBJ2-7, with 12 bases that match TRBD1. The CDR3 consists of 19 residues. Trimming took 3 bases from V and 5 from J; bases not matched to a gene: 18. Germline-derived CDR1 and CDR2 are SGDLS and YYNGEE. The CDR3 coding sequence is TGTGCCAGCAGCGCCGGCGCCGGGACAGGGGGCTATGTCCTCCACGAGCAGTACTTC. It specifies CASSAGAGTGGYVLHEQYF.

This clone was found a few times. The chain employs TRBV7-6 and TRBJ1-2, with 10 bases matching TRBD1. Germline values: CDR1 SGHVS, CDR2 FNYEAQ. The V segment lost 5 bases and the J segment 8 bases; nucleotides outside the gene matches: 5. The CDR3 spans 13 residues. The CDR3 loop is CASSKGQGWGYTF. CDR3 sequence (DNA): TGTGCCAGCAGCAAGGGACAGGGGTGGGGCTACACCTTC. The variable domain in full, with the rest retrieved from reference TRBV7-6 and TRBJ1-2, is GAGVSQSPRYKVTKRGQDVALRCDPISGHVSLYWYRQALGQGPEFLTYFNYEAQQDKSGLPNDRFSAERPEGSISTLTIQRTEQRDSAMYRCASSKGQGWGYTFGSGTRLTVV.

The rearrangement joins TRBV6-6 to TRBJ1-5; 12 bases line up with TRBD1. Germline CDR1 and CDR2: MNHNY and SVGAGI (reference sequence). V lost 0 bases and J lost 6; bases outside the gene matches: 3. This CDR3 has 16 amino acids. The CDR3 nucleotides read TGTGCCAGCAGTTACTCGGGGACAGGGGGCACTCAGCCCCAGCATTTT. Amino acid sequence: CASSYSGTGGTQPQHF.

The genes are TRBV6-5 and TRBJ2-2, with 11 nucleotides matching TRBD2. The V segment lost 6 bases and the J segment 5 bases; nucleotides outside the gene matches: 2. Germline assignment: CDR1 MNHEY and CDR2 SVGAGI. This CDR3 is 14 amino acids long. In DNA, the CDR3 is TGTGCCAGCAGACTAGCGGGAGTTACCGGGGAGCTGTTTTTT. This codes for CASRLAGVTGELFF.

This chain uses TRBV28 with TRBJ2-2, with TRBD1 as a possible D gene (6 bases). Germline V gene sequence: CDR1 MDHEN, CDR2 SYDVKM. The length of the CDR3 is 14 residues. V lost 5 bases and J 1 base, leaving 8 bases between the germline ends. The CDR3, as DNA: TGTGCCAGCAGTGGGACAATGAACACCGGGGAGCTGTTTTTT. Its translation is CASSGTMNTGELFF.

The chain joins TRBV12-5 to TRBJ1-1; D is unresolved. This CDR3 is built from 13 residues. Trimming took 2 bases from V and 2 from J, leaving 6 bases between them. Looked up from germline, CDR1 is LGHNT and CDR2 is FRNRAP. This CDR3 reads CASGLIGNTEAFF. DNA of the CDR3: TGTGCTAGTGGTTTGATCGGTAACACTGAAGCTTTCTTT.

This clone showed up just once. This chain uses TRBV4-1 with TRBJ1-1, with D tentatively TRBD1 (6 bases). The CDR3 contains 19 residues. Germline V gene data show CDR1 as MGHRA and CDR2 as YSYEKL. Trimming pared 2 bases from V and 1 base from J, leaving 23 bases between. The CDR3 nucleotides are TGCGCCAGCAGCCAAAAAACAACCCGGGACATACAGAGGAACACTGAAGCTTTCTTT. Its protein is CASSQKTTRDIQRNTEAFF.

The CDR3 DNA reads TGTGCCAGCAGCAGACAGGGATCTGGGGCCAACGTCCTGACTTTC. Protein sequence: CASSRQGSGANVLTF. This chain joins TRBV5-4 and TRBJ2-6, with 7 nucleotides matching TRBD1. CDR3 length equals 15 residues. The V gene's germline CDR1 is SGHNT and CDR2 YYREEE (reference sequence). With V trimmed by 4 bases and J by 1 base, 2 bases remained unmatched. The full variable domain, completed using reference TRBV5-4 and TRBJ2-6, is ETGVTQSPTHLIKTRGQQVTLRCSSQSGHNTVSWYQQALGQGPQFIFQYYREEENGRGNFPPRFSGLQFPNYSSELNVNALELDDSALYLCASSRQGSGANVLTFGAGSRLTVL.

CDR3 protein: CASSSGTSEETQYF. CDR3 bases: TGTGCCAGCAGCTCCGGGACATCCGAAGAGACCCAGTACTTC. This rearrangement joins TRBV6-5 to TRBJ2-5; weak D call: TRBD1 (6 bases). The V gene's germline CDR1 is MNHEY and CDR2 SVGAGI. V lost 6 bases and J 3 bases, leaving 14 bases between the germline ends. The CDR3 totals 14 residues.

Concerning this clone: Its ends do not fully match the called genes, so a read error is possible. The same CDR3 is also encoded by other DNA sequences in this sample. This sequence joins TRBV7-9 and TRBJ1-5, with a possible D match to TRBD1 (6 bases). CDR3 length: 15 amino acids. Germline assignment: CDR1 SEHNR and CDR2 FQNEAQ (reference sequence). The DNA for the CDR3 is TGCGCCAGCAGCTCCAGCAGGGGCCTCAATCAGCCCCAGCATTTT. Translation: CASSSSRGLNQPQHF.

This clone is a singleton in its sample. The chain joins TRBV2 to TRBJ2-3; D gene uncertain. Trimming took 7 bases from V and 2 from J, leaving 10 bases between them. Germline V gene sequence: CDR1 SNHLY, CDR2 FYNNEI. This CDR3 contains 13 residues. This chain's CDR3 is CASIRENTDTQYF. Written as DNA, the CDR3 is TGTGCCAGCATCCGTGAGAACACAGATACGCAGTATTTT.